This TCR beta chain appears in the sequencing data of a study of T cells after yellow fever vaccination (dated 2019 in TCRdb). About the full investigation: Libraries from fractions with low cell numbers were prepared with the SMART-Seq v4 Ultra Low Input RNA kit. To follow T-cell clones before and after both primary and booster YFV17D yellow fever vaccination, bulk TCR alpha and beta repertoires underwent longitudinal sequencing. Two healthy male donors, one aged 18 to 29 and one aged 30 to 40 years, made up the cohort. Bulk PBMC replicates and cell subsets were isolated from blood drawn at multiple timepoints before and after both primary and secondary immunization. What the research found in general, with its limitations: Because abundant contaminating clonotypes from the bulk population could be contained in FACS-sorted repertoires, computational filtering was required. The secondary T-cell response was found to be weaker but faster than the primary response, with a peak reached on day 5 rather than on day 15. A small fraction of clonotypes showed up in both the CD4 and CD8 compartments, probably as a result of convergent recombination. Because only a couple of donors were included in the study, the extent to which the findings can be generalized is limited. After the booster, most of the clones that had expanded following primary vaccination were detected again (almost 98% of CD4 and around 88% of CD8), which suggests that memory was broadly maintained.

V and J lose 8 bases and 8 bases, and a span of 15 bases separates them. CDR1 and CDR2, looked up from the germline V gene, are SNHLY and FYNNEI. From cysteine to phenylalanine, the CDR3 is 12 amino acids long. The CDR3 DNA has 36 bases and is translated from base 1. Sequenced using an Illumina NovaSeq 6000. TCR cDNA was made using 5'RACE template switching, a step that added a universal primer site and unique molecular identifiers. cDNA synthesis was primed from both the TCR alpha and TCR beta constant segments. Two PCR steps were used to amplify libraries, with sample barcodes and sequencing adapters being added in the second step. Sequencing of libraries was done on Illumina HiSeq 2500 (2x100 bp) or NovaSeq (2x150 bp). In the paper's pipeline: MIGEC was used to demultiplex reads and collapse the reads into UMI consensus sequences, and MiXCR was used for V(D)J alignment. Vaccine-responding clonotypes were identified with edgeR using replicate PBMC samples, with FDR below 0.01 and a log2 fold change above 5 up to day 15 being required. Each bulk clonotype received a CD4 or CD8 identity based on whether the sequenced CD4 or CD8 repertoire contained that clonotype at higher abundance. Through fastp at Q25 and MiXCR, TCRdb rebuilt clones from the public reads, retaining in-frame beta chains. Every entry covers one CDR3 protein and lists the most common genes and DNA from its rows. TCRdb's processing, not the authors' own work, is the source of the V and J calls. This sample holds around 310,000 distinct CDR3 sequences; around 4% were observed only once. Around 22% of the sample is in the top ten clones.

This clonotype appeared many times. Which antigen it targets is not known. Base-call qualities are not available, and no considerably larger clone is one nucleotide away. In light of the paper, this sample's treatment or condition label describes: live attenuated yellow fever vaccine strain. Two biological replicates of bulk PBMCs were collected at each blood-draw timepoint. A standard Ficoll-Paque protocol was used to isolate PBMCs from peripheral blood. TriZol was used to extract RNA from bulk PBMCs, from CD4 and CD8 fractions, and from dextramer-positive and dextramer-negative fractions. The source was PBMCs, collected on the day of the yellow fever booster vaccination. The chain uses TRBV2 and TRBJ2-5; a tentative D match to TRBD1 spans 5 bases. The receptor was isolated from a man aged 18 to 30 who received the YFV17D yellow fever vaccine. The CDR3 protein: CASHGWTNTQYF. The DNA reads as follows: TGTGCCAGCCACGGTTGGACAAACACCCAGTACTTC. The CDR3 plus the reference TRBV2 and TRBJ2-5 genes for the other parts give the full variable domain: EPEVTQTPSHQVTQMGQEVILRCVPISNHLYFYWYRQILGQKVEFLVSFYNNEISEKSEIFDDQFSVERPDGSNFTLKIRSTKLEDSAMYFCASHGWTNTQYFGPGTRLLVL.